A single sample gave rise to the 21 T cell receptor delta chains below, sequenced in a study of gamma delta lymphoproliferative disorders and STAT genes. TCRdb used CATT to re-call clones from the multiplex PCR reads. The table shows about 1,300 delta-chain clones, with over 1.1% occurring only once. The receptor sequences were amplified from genomic DNA of peripheral blood mononuclear cells. The sequencing sample was made of blood. The receptors originated from a human donor in good health.

About this clone itself: TCRdb records a much larger clone's protein for this DNA, with a difference at residue 14 that likely arises from a read error; the protein given is the translation of the DNA. This sequence joins TRDV1 and TRDJ1; 7 nucleotides agree with TRDD3. CDR3 length equals 21 residues. Germline CDR1 TSWWSYY, CDR2 QGS. The V and J ends lost 1 base and 0 bases, in that order; junction bases with no gene match: 20. The CDR3: CALGERGFLLTGDPYTDKLIF. CDR3 coding DNA: TGTGCTCTTGGGGAACGAGGCTTTCTCCTTACTGGGGATCCGTACACCGATAAACTCATCTTT.

This clone has a handful of counts. It differs at one base from a far larger clone, so likely a read error. The same CDR3 also results from other DNA sequences found in this sample. DNA of the CDR3: TGTGCTTGTGACACTAAAGGGGGCACGACCGATAAACTCATCTTT. It yields the protein CACDTKGGTTDKLIF. The chain recombines TRDV2 with TRDJ1, with a tentative D call TRDD3 (5 bases). This CDR3 is built from 15 residues. Per germline, CDR1 GEAIGNYY and CDR2 EKD.

There are a few counts of this clone. TCRdb's protein, taken from a much larger clone, differs from this DNA's translation at residue 9, likely owing to a read error; the protein displayed comes from the DNA. The chain couples TRDV1 to TRDJ1; 10 nucleotides align to TRDD3. The CDR3 covers 25 residues. The V gene end was trimmed by 5 bases and the J gene end by 0 bases; junction bases not matched to a gene: 33. Germline V gives CDR1 TSWWSYY, CDR2 QGS. The CDR3, as DNA: TGTGCTCTTGGGTCCTCGCCCGACGTGGCCTTCTACAAATTTGACTGGGGGATGTACACCGATAAACTCATCTTT. It yields the protein CALGSSPDVAFYKFDWGMYTDKLIF.

On this clone itself: The mismatch at residue 11 between this DNA's translation and the TCRdb protein of a much larger clone likely reflects a read error; the protein shown is translated from the DNA. The genes are TRDV1 and TRDJ1; no definite D call. The CDR3 sequence is 12 residues long. Germline CDR1 is TSWWSYY and CDR2 is QGS. The chain's CDR3 is CALGDLECGLTF. The CDR3 nucleotides read TGTGCTCTTGGAGACCTAGAGTGTGGACTCACCTTT.

A word on this clone: For this DNA, TCRdb reports the protein of a much larger clone, which diverges at residue 20, most likely from a read error; the protein presented here is translated directly from the DNA. The rearrangement links TRDV1 to TRDJ1, with TRDD3 as a possible D gene (6 bases). The CDR3 has 21 amino acids. Germline V gene sequence: CDR1 TSWWSYY, CDR2 QGS. This CDR3 reads CALGPPYTLSGGRRYTDKLTF. CDR3 sequence (DNA): TGTGCTCTTGGCCCCCCTTACACGCTTAGTGGGGGTCGGAGGTACACCGATAAACTCACCTTT.

Details on this clone: TCRdb pairs this DNA with a much larger clone's protein that differs at residue 13, likely a read error; the protein shown was translated from the DNA. The chain couples TRDV1 to TRDJ1; TRDD3 is a possible D gene (6 bases). V dropped 6 bases and J dropped 0 bases, with 32 bases sitting between them. This CDR3 region has 21 residues. Germline CDR1 reads TSWWSYY; CDR2 reads QGS. CDR3: CALGPPYTLSGGQRYTDKLIF. As DNA, the CDR3 is TGTGCTCTTGGCCCCCCTTACACGCTTAGTGGGGGTCAGAGGTACACCGATAAACTCATCTTT.

Of note for this clone: This DNA's translation and the protein TCRdb lists, from a much larger clone, do not match at residue 18, likely due to a read error; the protein shown is translated from the DNA. This chain connects TRDV1 to TRDJ1; D might be TRDD2 or TRDD3, each matching 5 bases. CDR1 and CDR2 from the germline V gene are TSWWSYY and QGS. There are 23 residues in the CDR3. Trimming left V 2 bases short and J 4 bases short, with 38 bases between. The CDR3 nucleotides are TGTGCTCTTGGGGAAATCCCTCACCTACACACCCGGACTGGAATTTCTATTATCGATAAACTCATCTTT. Residues: CALGEIPHLHTRTGISIIDKLIF.

This clone was found a few times. TCRdb assigns this DNA the protein of a much larger clone, which departs from its translation at residue 12; this likely reflects a read error, and the protein shown comes from translating the DNA. The V and J genes are TRDV2 and TRDJ1, with a possible D match to TRDD3 (6 bases). The CDR3 has 21 amino acids. V was pared by 0 bases and J by 0 bases, with 28 bases between. Per germline, CDR1 GEAIGNYY and CDR2 EKD. The DNA of the CDR3 is TGTGCCTGTGACACCGTGTTCAGGGGGGGAGACCTCGATCTCTACACCGATAAACTCATCTTT. This translates into CACDTVFRGGDLDLYTDKLIF.

The chain uses TRDV1 and TRDJ1; 9 bases map to TRDD3. The CDR3 extends over 25 amino acids. Germline V lookup: CDR1 TSWWSYY, CDR2 QGS. The V and J ends lost 0 bases and 1 base, in that order; junction bases with no gene match: 30. The CDR3 nucleotides read TGTGCTCTTGGGGAACTTTTTCCACGGCCCCTATTGCGTACTGGGGATACGATTGGCACCGATAAACTCATCTTT. It is translated as CALGELFPRPLLRTGDTIGTDKLIF.

This clone has more than one count but fewer than ten. A far larger clone differs by one base, so this is likely a read error. The same CDR3 also results from other DNA sequences found in this sample. This chain connects TRDV1 to TRDJ1, with 12 bases that match TRDD3. The CDR3 covers 25 residues. CDR1 is TSWWSYY and CDR2 is QGS in the germline V gene. In DNA, the CDR3 is TGCGCTCTTGGGGAAGCCCCCCCCTTATCCTACCTGACTGGGGGATACCCGATGTACACCGATAAACTCATCTTT. The encoded protein is CALGEAPPLSYLTGGYPMYTDKLIF.

In this sample, this clone turned up a few times. A read error is the likely source, as a far larger clone sits one nucleotide away. Other DNA sequences in this sample translate to the same CDR3. The rearrangement uses TRDV3 and TRDJ1; TRDD3 agrees at 9 bases. The length of the CDR3 is 14 residues. The germline V gene encodes CDR1 TVYSNPD and CDR2 GDNSRS (reference sequence). In DNA form, the CDR3 reads TGTGCCTTTATGATGGGGGATAAAGGCGGTAAACTCATCTTC. Protein sequence: CAFMMGDKGGKLIF.

This clone was seen a few times. This probably arose from a read error, given a far larger clone one base away. This same CDR3 is encoded by further DNA sequences in the sample. The chain couples TRDV1 to TRDJ1; D is perhaps TRDD3 (6 bases). Germline V CDR1 and CDR2: TSWWSYY, QGS. Deletions cut 6 bases from V and 0 bases from J, with 32 bases between. This CDR3 contains 21 residues. The CDR3: CALGPPYTLSGGRRYTDKLIF. CDR3 DNA sequence: TGTGCTCTTGGCCCCCCTTACACGCTTAGTGGGGGTCGAAGGTACACCGATAAACTCATCTTT.

This clone appeared a few times. TCRdb's protein, taken from a much larger clone, differs from this DNA's translation at residue 5, likely owing to a read error; the protein displayed comes from the DNA. The CDR3 is CALGKLAHLLSAGGIYTDKLIF. The DNA of the CDR3 is TGTGCTCTTGGGAAACTTGCCCACCTGTTGTCCGCTGGGGGAATTTACACCGATAAACTCATCTTT. V gene TRDV1 combines with J gene TRDJ1; 8 nucleotides agree with TRDD3. The germline V gene encodes CDR1 TSWWSYY and CDR2 QGS. This CDR3 is 22 amino acids long.

Regarding this clone: TCRdb's protein for this DNA is that of a much larger clone and differs from the translation at residue 17, likely a read error; the protein shown is the DNA translation. The rearrangement joins TRDV1 to TRDJ1; D assignment may be TRDD2 or TRDD3 (5 bases each). The V and J ends lost 2 bases and 2 bases respectively, with 36 bases between them. CDR3 length equals 23 residues. CDR1 TSWWSYY and CDR2 QGS come from the germline V gene. CDR3 bases: TGTGCTCTTGGGGAAATCCCTCACCTACACACCCGGACTGGAATTTCTTTTACCGATAAACTCATCTTT. This encodes CALGEIPHLHTRTGISFTDKLIF.

CDR3 protein: CACDTLELGDGATDKLIF. The CDR3 region has the DNA TGTGCCTGTGACACCCTCGAACTGGGGGATGGTGCCACCGATAAACTCATCTTT. No V gene was called, and the J gene is TRDJ1; the table names TRDD3, a call not compared with the DNA. The CDR3 consists of 18 residues.

This clone was seen a handful of times. One base separates it from a far larger clone, so it is likely a read error. Distinct nucleotide sequences in the sample also encode this CDR3. The V call is TRDV1, the J call TRDJ1; weak D call: TRDD3 (6 bases). Per germline, CDR1 TSWWSYY and CDR2 QGS. The CDR3 extends over 21 amino acids. CDR3 DNA sequence: TGTGCTCTTGGACCCAAAGGCCTACACTCCCTGGGGAGACCGTACACCGATAAACTTATCTTT. It is translated as CALGPKGLHSLGRPYTDKLIF.

There are a few counts of this clone. TCRdb records a much larger clone's protein for this DNA, with a difference at residue 11 that likely arises from a read error; the protein given is the translation of the DNA. The J gene is TRDJ1, the V gene TRAV38-2/DV8, with D hard to call. V lost 0 bases, J lost 8 bases, and 20 bases lay in between. This CDR3 contains 16 residues. Germline assignment: CDR1 TSESDYY and CDR2 QEAYKQQN. Written as DNA, the CDR3 is TGTGCTTATAGGAGCGTGTGGTACGTGACTGAAGAAAAACTCATCTTT. Amino acid sequence: CAYRSVWYVTEEKLIF.

This clone came up a few times. TCRdb records a much larger clone's protein for this DNA, with a difference at residue 7 that likely arises from a read error; the protein given is the translation of the DNA. V usage is TRDV3 and J usage is TRDJ1, with D possibly TRDD3 on 5 matching bases. Trimming left V 0 bases short and J 0 bases short, with 17 bases between. The CDR3 is 16 residues long. The germline CDR1 and CDR2 sequences are TVYSNPD and GDNSRS (reference sequence). The CDR3 is CAFSDPGWGYTDKLIF. The DNA for the CDR3 is TGTGCCTTTAGCGACCCCGGGTGGGGCTACACCGATAAACTCATCTTT.

As concerns this clone: This likely came from a read error, as a far larger clone is one base away. Other DNA sequences in the sample encode the same CDR3. The rearrangement uses TRDV1 and TRDJ1; 7 bases fit TRDD3. Germline CDR1 reads TSWWSYY; CDR2 reads QGS. J gave up 0 bases and V 1 base, and 20 bases lay outside the gene matches. CDR3 length equals 21 residues. The CDR3 is CALGERGFLLTGDSYTDKLIF. CDR3 DNA: TGTGCTCTTGGGGAACGAGGCTTTCTCCTCACTGGGGATTCGTACACCGATAAACTCATCTTT.

The chain recombines TRDV2 with TRDJ3; 9 positions match TRDD3. TCRdb offers no J gene call, so here the DNA was matched to germline to obtain one. CDR3 length: 21 residues. V lost 1 base to trimming and J lost 0 bases; unmatched junction nucleotides: 12. From germline, CDR1 is GEAIGNYY and CDR2 EKD. CDR3 nucleotide sequence: TGTGCCTGTGACACAATAGCCGGGGATACGCGAAGCTCCTGGGACACCCGACAGATGTTTTTC. This sequence encodes CACDTIAGDTRSSWDTRQMFF.

Only a few counts were recorded for this clone. A far larger clone lies a single base away; this is likely a read error. This same CDR3 is encoded by further DNA sequences in the sample. The rearrangement joins TRAV29/DV5 to TRDJ1; the match to TRDD3 covers 8 bases. This CDR3 contains 17 residues. Germline CDR1 is NSMFDY and CDR2 is ISSIKDK. CDR3 in DNA: TGCGCAGCAAGCGCCGACCGTGGGGGATTAGGCACCGATAAACTCATCTTT. Amino acids: CAASADRGGLGTDKLIF.